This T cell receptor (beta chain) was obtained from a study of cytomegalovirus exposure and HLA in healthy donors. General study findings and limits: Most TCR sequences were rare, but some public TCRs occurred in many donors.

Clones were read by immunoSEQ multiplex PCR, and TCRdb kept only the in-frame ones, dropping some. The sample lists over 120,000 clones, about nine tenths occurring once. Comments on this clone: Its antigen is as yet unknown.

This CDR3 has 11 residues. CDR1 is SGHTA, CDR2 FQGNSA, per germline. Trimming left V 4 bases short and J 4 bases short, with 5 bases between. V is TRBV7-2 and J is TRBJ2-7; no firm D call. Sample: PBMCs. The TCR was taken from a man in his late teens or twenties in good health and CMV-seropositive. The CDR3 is CASSSMYEQYF. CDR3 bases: TGTGCCAGCAGCTCCATGTACGAGCAGTACTTC.